This T cell receptor beta chain is from a study of vaccination and CD4 T cells after COVID-19 (dated 2022 in TCRdb). Background for the entire study: In the convalescent cohort there were six males and four females, among whom were two Hispanic individuals, seven Caucasians, two Asians and one multiracial person. At the TCR clonotype level, an earlier paper using these donors assessed memory CD4+ T cell crossreactivity between SARS-CoV-2 and common cold coronavirus spike proteins. In control cultures, a CEFX viral epitope pool was used as positive control, an HIV-1 Nef peptide pool was used as negative control, or no peptide was added. Two doses of either the Pfizer-BioNTech BNT162b2 vaccine (n=8) or the Moderna mRNA-1273 vaccine (n=2) were administered to participants. In 10 COVID-19 convalescent patients and a handful of infection-naive healthy vaccine recipients, researchers compared the spike-specific CD4+ TCR repertoire from before mRNA vaccination with the repertoire from after. Culture stimuli were overlapping spike peptide pools from SARS-CoV-2 and from the common cold coronaviruses HCoV-NL63, HCoV-OC43 and HCoV-229E. Post-COVID blood samples were collected from convalescent patients a median of about 92 days after diagnosis, with a range of roughly 35 to 180 days. Post-vaccine blood samples were taken a median of approximately 76 days after the second vaccine dose, with a range of roughly 13 to 250 days.

Libraries were prepared through PCR. DNA from cultured CD4+ T cells underwent TCR sequencing with the Oncomine TCR Beta short-read assay at the Johns Hopkins FTIC core. Genomic DNA was extracted from the cultured CD4+ T cells with the QIAamp micro DNA kit. The Oncomine TCR Beta libraries from cultured CD4+ T cells were pooled using unique dual indexes and then sequenced on an Illumina iSeq 100. In the authors' own workflow: Non-productive sequences were removed, and CDR3s not starting with C, not ending with F or W, or shorter than 7 amino acids were discarded. Antigen-specific clonotypes were identified using the MANAFEST web application through comparison of peptide-stimulated wells with reference and other culture wells. Positive clones required FDR below 0.05, an odds ratio above 5, and productive frequency above 0.1% in at least two of three replicate wells. A clonotype was classed as cross-reactive if the clonotype showed significant expansion both in SARS-CoV-2 spike wells and in at least one common cold coronavirus spike condition. Similarity between CDR3 sequences was evaluated in R version 3.6.1 using Levenshtein distances (stringdist) and unrooted phylogenetic trees (ape). In TCRdb, the public reads were trimmed at Q25 with fastp and aligned with MiXCR, with productive beta chains retained. A single entry per CDR3 protein holds the most common genes and DNA from its merged rows. The V and J calls were determined by TCRdb, not by the authors. Counted in this sample were 11,000 or so distinct CDR3 sequences; 25% to 30% of them appeared once. In total, the top ten clones hold 15% to 20% of the sample.

Broader findings and caveats from the paper: Among convalescent patients, a median 86.3% of the SARS-CoV-2-reactive clones seen after vaccination appeared only after vaccination, which suggests priming specific to the vaccine. An increase in the median number of SARS-CoV-2-reactive clonotypes from around 20 after infection to roughly 36 after vaccination was observed, but the change was not found to be significant. Of the vaccine-specific clones found in convalescent patients, nearly all (304 of 307) were mono-reactive for SARS-CoV-2 spike instead of being cross-reactive with common cold coronaviruses. The study included relatively few convalescent patients and did not analyze early timepoints after natural infection.

As encoded in the germline V gene (reference sequence), CDR1 is DFQATT while CDR2 is SNEGSKA. The junction carries 15 bases between V and J, which are trimmed by 2 bases and 5 bases respectively. The CDR3 runs 14 residues from the cysteine to the phenylalanine. The only DNA kept is the CDR3, 42 bases in frame from the first base. The meaning of the sample's treatment or condition label: approximately nine-day PBMC culture with coronavirus spike peptide pools or control peptides (ViraFEST assay). CD4+ T cells from unexposed donors were collected before the COVID-19 pandemic (2011-2018). The ViraFEST assay, used in the study, expanded antigen-specific T cells with peptide pools and then identified the expanded clonotypes through TCR sequencing. Over 1.5 million PBMCs per well were cultured in IMDM with approximately 5% human AB serum and roughly 9.3 IU/ml IL-2, plus 10 ug/ml peptide pools. Half of the culture medium was replaced with fresh IL-2-containing medium on days 3 and 7. CD4+ T cells were isolated after about nine days of culture through negative selection using the EasySep CD4+ T cell isolation kit. As cell number allowed, CD4+ T cells from unexposed donors were tested for reactivity to SARS-CoV-2 S and N and to four common cold coronavirus spike pools. Ficoll-Paque Plus gradient centrifugation was used to isolate PBMCs from whole blood, and the isolated PBMCs were then either used fresh or cryopreserved at -140C. In general, triplicate wells were set up for every culture condition. The leukapheresis product for the unexposed donors was obtained through commercial purchase.

This clonotype is identified as medium-sized (0.01 to 0.1%). Its antigen target is currently unknown. No much larger clonotype is one base removed from it; base qualities were not supplied. This TCR was recovered from a human donor in good health. The specimen was CD4+ T cells from blood, cultured in vitro. The chain links TRBV20-1 with TRBJ2-5; the D gene is possibly TRBD1 or TRBD2, each agreeing over 5 bases. Read as DNA, the sequence is TGCAGTGCTAGAAACCCATGGGGGTTGGAGACCCAGTACTTC. The encoded protein is CSARNPWGLETQYF.